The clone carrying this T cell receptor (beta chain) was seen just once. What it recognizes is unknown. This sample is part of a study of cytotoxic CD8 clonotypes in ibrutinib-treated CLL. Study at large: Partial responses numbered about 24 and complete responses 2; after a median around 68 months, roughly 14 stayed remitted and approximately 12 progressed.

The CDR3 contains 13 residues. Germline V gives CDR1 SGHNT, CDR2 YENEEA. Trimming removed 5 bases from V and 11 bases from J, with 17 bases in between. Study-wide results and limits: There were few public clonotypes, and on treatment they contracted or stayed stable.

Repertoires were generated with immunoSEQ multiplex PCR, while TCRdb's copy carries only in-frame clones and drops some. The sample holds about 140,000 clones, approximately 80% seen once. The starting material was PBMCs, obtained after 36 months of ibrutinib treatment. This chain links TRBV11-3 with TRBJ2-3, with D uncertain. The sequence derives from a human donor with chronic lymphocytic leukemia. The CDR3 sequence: CASSPETPGVQYF. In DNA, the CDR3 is TGTGCCAGCAGCCCCGAGACCCCTGGGGTGCAGTATTTT.